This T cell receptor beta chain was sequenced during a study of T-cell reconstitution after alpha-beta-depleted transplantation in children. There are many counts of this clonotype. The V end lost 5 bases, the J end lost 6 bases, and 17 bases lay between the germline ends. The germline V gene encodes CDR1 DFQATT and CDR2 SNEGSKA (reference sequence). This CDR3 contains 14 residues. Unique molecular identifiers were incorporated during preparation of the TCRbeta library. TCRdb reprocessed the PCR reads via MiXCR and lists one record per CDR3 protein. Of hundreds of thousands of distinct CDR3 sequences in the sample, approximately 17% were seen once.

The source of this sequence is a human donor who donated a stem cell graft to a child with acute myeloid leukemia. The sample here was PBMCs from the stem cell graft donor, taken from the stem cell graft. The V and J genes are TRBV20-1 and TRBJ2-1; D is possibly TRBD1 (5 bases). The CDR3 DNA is TGCAGTGCTGAACGGCCTGGCAGGGTCAATGAGCAGTTCTTC. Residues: CSAERPGRVNEQFF.